The 26 T cell receptor beta chains below come from one sample, sequenced in a study of monozygotic twins with inflammatory bowel disease. TCRdb reprocessed the 5' RACE reads, keeping one entry per CDR3 protein, no DNA. The sample has about 450,000 distinct CDR3 sequences. The source material was blood. These receptor sequences come from a human donor with ulcerative colitis or Crohn's disease, or a healthy co-twin of an affected twin (not recorded which).

The chain uses TRBV29-1 and TRBJ2-6; the D gene TCRdb calls, TRBD1, cannot be checked with no DNA. Germline CDR1 reads SQVTM; CDR2 reads ANQGSEA. The CDR3 runs to 14 residues. CDR3 loop: CSVGTFQGANVLTF.

This chain joins TRBV28 and TRBJ2-1; TCRdb's assignment of TRBD1 cannot be checked, as there is no DNA. Per the germline V gene, CDR1 is MDHEN and CDR2 is SYDVKM. This CDR3 has 18 residues. CDR3 sequence reads: CASSFGRVRGSSYNEQFF.

The chain has TRBV20-1 and TRBJ1-6. Germline CDR1 DFQATT, CDR2 SNEGSKA (reference sequence). The CDR3 totals 13 residues. The CDR3: CSARGVFNSPLHF.

The chain recombines TRBV20-1 with TRBJ2-7; TCRdb's D call, TRBD2, is unchecked because there is no DNA. The CDR3 consists of 13 residues. Germline-derived CDR1 and CDR2 are DFQATT and SNEGSKA (reference sequence). The CDR3 loop is CSAEEASSYEQYF.

The gene calls are TRBV20-1 and TRBJ2-1. Germline loops: CDR1 DFQATT, CDR2 SNEGSKA (reference sequence). CDR3 length equals 12 residues. The CDR3 loop reads CSAPKQSNEQFF.

The chain has TRBV28 and TRBJ2-5; TCRdb's D call, TRBD1, is unchecked because there is no DNA. Germline CDR1 MDHEN, CDR2 SYDVKM. The CDR3 has 15 amino acids. CDR3 sequence reads: CASSRTGTGKETQYF. The variable domain in full, completed from reference TRBV28 and TRBJ2-5, reads DVKVTQSSRYLVKRTGEKVFLECVQDMDHENMFWYRQDPGLGLRLIYFSYDVKMKEKGDIPEGYSVSREKKERFSLILESASTNQTSMYLCASSRTGTGKETQYFGPGTRLLVL.

The V and J genes are TRBV7-9 and TRBJ1-1. The CDR3 sequence is 13 residues long. The germline V gene has CDR1 SEHNR and CDR2 FQNEAQ (reference sequence). CDR3 residues: CASSFFGTPEAFF.

J is TRBJ1-2 and V is TRBV5-1. The CDR3 loop spans 15 amino acids. CDR1 SGHRS and CDR2 YFSETQ come from the germline V gene. CDR3 region: CASSLVAEANYGYTF. Together with reference TRBV5-1 and TRBJ1-2, the CDR3 gives the full variable domain: KAGVTQTPRYLIKTRGQQVTLSCSPISGHRSVSWYQQTPGQGLQFLFEYFSETQRNKGNFPGRFSGRQFSNSRSEMNVSTLELGDSALYLCASSLVAEANYGYTFGSGTRLTVV.

The chain combines TRBV19 with TRBJ2-3; there is no DNA to check the TCRdb D call of TRBD2. CDR3 size: 14 residues. Germline V gene lookup returns CDR1 LNHDA and CDR2 SQIVND (reference sequence). The CDR3 sequence: CASWGLTSTDTQYF.

The rearrangement links TRBV12-3 or TRBV12-4 to TRBJ2-1; TCRdb calls TRBD2, which cannot be checked without DNA. The CDR3 contains 17 residues. CDR3 loop: CASSFRLAGGLINEQFF.

The CDR3 is CAWRDTSYEQYF. This chain connects TRBV30 to TRBJ2-7. Germline loops: CDR1 GTSNPN, CDR2 SVGIG (reference sequence). The CDR3 loop spans 12 amino acids.

This chain connects TRBV5-1 to TRBJ1-4; TCRdb designates TRBD1, a call that cannot be tested without DNA. This CDR3 is built from 14 residues. Germline CDR1 SGHRS, CDR2 YFSETQ. Here the CDR3 reads CASSRMDQGEKLFF.

V is TRBV6-1 and J is TRBJ2-7; the TCRdb call, TRBD2, lacks DNA for checking. CDR1 and CDR2 from the germline V gene are MNHNS and SASEGT. CDR3 size: 14 residues. This chain's CDR3 is CASRDSLPVYEQYF.

The chain combines TRBV28 with TRBJ2-1; TCRdb's D call, TRBD1, is unchecked because there is no DNA. In germline, CDR1 is MDHEN, CDR2 SYDVKM. The CDR3 covers 14 residues. This CDR3 reads CASRGTGKNNEQFF.

V usage is TRBV2 and J usage is TRBJ2-3; TCRdb names TRBD2, which stays unverified in the absence of DNA. Germline V gene lookup returns CDR1 SNHLY and CDR2 FYNNEI. The CDR3 is 16 amino acids. CDR3 protein: CASSPRGGGAIDTQYF.

The rearrangement links TRBV29-1 to TRBJ2-2; TCRdb's D gene call, TRBD1, goes unchecked for lack of DNA. The germline gives CDR1 SQVTM, CDR2 ANQGSEA. The CDR3 is 14 amino acids. CDR3 residues: CSVVLQGGSGELFF.

The chain joins TRBV12-3 or TRBV12-4 to TRBJ2-7; the D gene TCRdb calls, TRBD1, cannot be checked with no DNA. The CDR3 extends over 13 amino acids. This chain's CDR3 is CASLRQGVFEQYF.

V is TRBV12-3 or TRBV12-4 and J is TRBJ2-5. This CDR3 comprises 12 residues. The CDR3 is CASSLTRETQYF.

The rearrangement uses TRBV6-1 and TRBJ1-5; TCRdb picks TRBD1, but there is no DNA to check that call. The CDR3 contains 15 residues. Germline values: CDR1 MNHNS, CDR2 SASEGT. This CDR3 is CASSVPGQNNQPQHF.

This chain connects TRBV27 to TRBJ2-7. Germline CDR1 is MNHEY and CDR2 is SMNVEV (reference sequence). The CDR3 length is 15 residues. CDR3 residues: CASSLLESNSYEQYF.

The V gene is TRBV28, the J gene TRBJ2-7; there is no DNA to check the TCRdb D call of TRBD1. Germline V gives CDR1 MDHEN, CDR2 SYDVKM. The CDR3 is 15 residues long. The CDR3 loop reads CASSTGTDLYNEQYF.

The V and J genes are TRBV6-1 and TRBJ2-2. Germline V lookup: CDR1 MNHNS, CDR2 SASEGT. The CDR3 extends over 17 amino acids. CDR3 sequence reads: CASRHGRNDANTGELFF.

The chain uses TRBV19 and TRBJ2-3; TCRdb gives TRBD1 as the D gene, but with no DNA this cannot be confirmed. CDR1 and CDR2 from the germline V gene are LNHDA and SQIVND (reference sequence). This CDR3 is 14 amino acids long. The CDR3 loop reads CASGHREGGDTQYF.

The V call is TRBV7-2, the J call TRBJ1-5; TCRdb names TRBD1, which stays unverified in the absence of DNA. Germline values: CDR1 SGHTA, CDR2 FQGNSA. The CDR3 spans 15 residues. CDR3: CASSPLGGPGRPQHF.

The chain carries TRBV28 and TRBJ2-7; the TCRdb call, TRBD1, lacks DNA for checking. Germline V lookup: CDR1 MDHEN, CDR2 SYDVKM. There are 14 residues in the CDR3. The CDR3 sequence is CASSWGGASYEQYF.

The rearrangement links TRBV20-1 to TRBJ2-1; TCRdb lists TRBD2, though no DNA is available to test this call. The CDR3 runs to 12 residues. The germline CDR1 and CDR2 sequences are DFQATT and SNEGSKA (reference sequence). The CDR3 sequence: CSDGAGGGEQFF.